This TCR beta chain was recorded in a study of blood T cell repertoires in COVID-19 (dated by TCRdb to 2019 to 2021). Regarding the study in general: Samples covering the acute and convalescent phases of COVID-19 were provided by collaborators in the United States, Italy and Spain. The material from the prospective study consisted of cDNA or gDNA derived from T cells, B-cell-depleted T cells, or PBMCs. Where available, HLA class I and class II types were obtained from metadata supplied by the sample provider rather than from assay-based typing. The repertoires were released in a freely available public database intended as a resource for research on the immune response to SARS-CoV-2. The sample metadata nearly always contained a de-identified subject ID, COVID-19 status, age in years and sex. Samples came from the ongoing ImmuneRACE study (first 160 participants) plus 1,254 subjects from 6 global collaborators. The dataset comprised deeply sampled blood TCRbeta repertoires from subjects exposed to, actively infected with, or recovered from COVID-19.

Notes on this clone: It has no known antigen specificity. The input lacks base qualities; no much larger clone sits a single base away.

What the research found in general, with its limitations: Clinical and demographic metadata were provided uncurated, with the amount varying by source and participant.

TCRbeta CDR3 regions were amplified from genomic DNA by means of the immunoSEQ Assay, a bias-controlled multiplex PCR. Concerning the study's data processing: Nucleated cell counts per sample were estimated from amplification of reference gene primers within the assay. To quantify the absolute abundance of each unique TCRbeta CDR3 rearrangement, sequence reads were collapsed and filtered. Productive Simpson clonality was computed per sample as the square root of Simpson's diversity index over productive rearrangements. TCRdb took this table from immuneACCESS and kept in-frame rearrangements with V and J called. Such tables lack part of the clones; where checked against another copy, unresolved V genes explain under half of the gap, and the rest is unexplained. V, J and clone size were drawn from that table, and D and trimming were deduced from the DNA. The sample records more than 25,000 clones, 75% to 85% of which are singletons. Clones ranked in the top ten supply 6.5% to 7.5% of the sample.

Whole blood was collected in K2EDTA tubes by collaborating institutions according to the institutions' own protocols. For TCRbeta analysis, collaborators shipped samples in one of three forms: frozen whole blood, isolated PBMCs, or DNA extracted from either of those sample types. V loses 3 bases at its end and J loses 2 bases; junction bases beyond the gene matches: 4. Taken from cysteine to phenylalanine, the CDR3 has 15 residues. Of the read, only the CDR3 DNA is kept; its 45 bases are in frame from base 1. The germline V gene encodes CDR1 SGDLS and CDR2 YYNGEE. This sequence uses TRBV9 and TRBJ1-3; TRBD1 aligns with 8 central bases. The sample taken for sequencing was peripheral blood. This TCR came from a man in his sixties with active COVID-19. The CDR3 reads as follows: CASSASGGAGNTIYF. The DNA reads as follows: TGTGCCAGCAGCGCATCAGGGGGCGCTGGAAACACCATATATTTT.